These T cell receptor beta chains were read from a single sample in a study of blood T cell repertoires in COVID-19. TCRdb keeps only in-frame clones here, not all; method: immunoSEQ multiplex PCR. Of over 85,000 clones listed, 65% to 90% are singletons. The sequencing input was peripheral blood. The origin of the receptors is an older woman with acute or convalescent COVID-19. Each CDR3 is given with its conserved first and last residue. D genes are given only for firm matches. Some rows mark clone size as missing; the rest say once, few, many or name a class of expanded clone.

j_gene,abundance,v_gene,d_gene,CDR3nt,CDR3aa
TRBJ1-4,.,TRBV24-1,.,TGTGCCACCAGTGATTTGCATTTACTGTTTTTT,CATSDLHLLFF
TRBJ2-4,.,TRBV7-3,TRBD2,TGTGCCAGCAGTCGGCGACTGGGGGGGAAGTACTTC,CASSRRLGGKYF
TRBJ1-5,few,TRBV27,.,TGTGCCAGCAGTTACGAGGCAGGGCGCCAGCCCCAGCATTTT,CASSYEAGRQPQHF
TRBJ2-3,.,TRBV10-3,TRBD2,TGTGCCGGATCGAGCGGGGGGGCAACAGATACGCAGTATTTT,CAGSSGGATDTQYF
TRBJ1-5,.,TRBV15,TRBD1,TGTGCCACCAGCAGAGACTGGGGTGCAGGGGGAGGCAATCAGCCCCAGCATTTT,CATSRDWGAGGGNQPQHF
TRBJ1-1,.,TRBV19,TRBD1,TGTGCCAGTAAAGGCGGGACAGGTCTCATGAACACTGAAGCTTTCTTT,CASKGGTGLMNTEAFF
TRBJ1-2,.,TRBV30,.,TGTGCCTGGAGTTTCTGGGAGAAGTCGCATGGCTACACCTTC,CAWSFWEKSHGYTF
TRBJ2-7,few,TRBV6-5,.,TGTGCCAGCAGTCGCTCGCAGAAGAACTACGAGCAGTACTTC,CASSRSQKNYEQYF
TRBJ1-6,.,TRBV21-1,.,TGTGCCAGCAGCAAAGGGTGGGCGCCTTATAATTCACCCCTCCACTTT,CASSKGWAPYNSPLHF
TRBJ2-7,.,TRBV28,.,TGTGCCAGCAGTTTATCCAGGGGATACTACGAGCAGTACTTC,CASSLSRGYYEQYF
TRBJ2-3,.,TRBV7-2,TRBD2,TGTGCCAGCAGCTTAGGACTAGCGGGGTTAGATACGCAGTATTTT,CASSLGLAGLDTQYF
TRBJ2-3,.,TRBV30,TRBD2,TGTGCCTGGAGGACTAGCTTGAGTTCAGATACGCAGTATTTT,CAWRTSLSSDTQYF
TRBJ2-7,.,TRBV10-3,TRBD1,TGTGCCATCAGTGAGGGGACAGGCTACGAGCAGTACTTC,CAISEGTGYEQYF
TRBJ2-7,.,TRBV20-1,.,TGCAGTGCTAGTGTGCGGTCTAGCTCCTACGAGCAGTACTTC,CSASVRSSSYEQYF
TRBJ2-1,few,TRBV3-1/TRBV3-2,.,TGTGCCAGCAGCTCGGGGGACAATGAGCAGTTCTTC,CASSSGDNEQFF
TRBJ2-7,.,TRBV14,TRBD1,TGTGCCAGCAGCCTGGGACAGGGGCACCACGAGCAGTACTTC,CASSLGQGHHEQYF
TRBJ2-7,.,TRBV30,.,TGTGCCTGGAGTGTAGCCACTCTTCGTTCCAACTACGAGCAGTACTTC,CAWSVATLRSNYEQYF
TRBJ1-6,.,TRBV28,TRBD1,TGTGCCATAGGGACAGGGGGCTATTCACCCCTCCACTTT,CAIGTGGYSPLHF
TRBJ1-4,.,TRBV5-8,.,TGTGCCAGCAGCTTAGACACAGCTAATGAAAAACTGTTTTTT,CASSLDTANEKLFF
TRBJ2-1,few,TRBV10-2,TRBD2,TGCGCCAGCAATCGCGGGGGCTCCTACAATGAGCAGTTCTTC,CASNRGGSYNEQFF
TRBJ1-6,few,TRBV5-3,.,TGTGCCAGAAAACCGCAGGGTGGGCCCTATAATTCACCCCTCCACTTT,CARKPQGGPYNSPLHF
TRBJ2-7,many,TRBV7-3,TRBD1,TGTGCCAGCAGCCCAGGACCGGGACAGGCGGCCGAGCAGTACTTC,CASSPGPGQAAEQYF
TRBJ1-5,.,TRBV19,.,TGTGCCAGTAGTACCACAAAGGGAGGCAATCAGCCCCAGCATTTT,CASSTTKGGNQPQHF
TRBJ2-7,once,TRBV19,.,TGTGCCAGTAGTTCTCGGACAAACACCTACGAGCAGTACTTC,CASSSRTNTYEQYF
TRBJ2-3,.,TRBV5-6,TRBD1,TGTGCCAGCAGGATGACAGGGTTTACAGATACGCAGTATTTT,CASRMTGFTDTQYF
TRBJ1-6,once,TRBV9,TRBD1,TGTGCCAGCAGCGCACGGGACAGCTATTCACCCCTCCACTTT,CASSARDSYSPLHF
TRBJ2-7,.,TRBV5-6,TRBD1,TGTGCCAGCAGCACCGGGACAGCCCGCTACGAGCAGTACTTC,CASSTGTARYEQYF
TRBJ1-2,.,TRBV4-3,TRBD1,TGCGCCAGCAGCCAAGGGGACAGGAACTATGGCTACACCTTC,CASSQGDRNYGYTF
TRBJ1-1,.,TRBV18,.,TGTGCCAGCTCACCACCGGGTATGGGAGGGATGAACACTGAAGCTTTCTTT,CASSPPGMGGMNTEAFF
TRBJ2-5,once,TRBV5-6,.,TGTGCCAGCAGCTTGAATATGGAGACCCAGTACTTC,CASSLNMETQYF
TRBJ2-7,.,TRBV3-1/TRBV3-2,TRBD1,TGTGCCAGCAGCCAAGAGGGGACAGGGGTCTACGAGCAGTACTTC,CASSQEGTGVYEQYF
TRBJ1-2,.,TRBV10-3,.,TGTGCCATCAGTGAGTCATCAGTTAACTATGGCTACACCTTC,CAISESSVNYGYTF